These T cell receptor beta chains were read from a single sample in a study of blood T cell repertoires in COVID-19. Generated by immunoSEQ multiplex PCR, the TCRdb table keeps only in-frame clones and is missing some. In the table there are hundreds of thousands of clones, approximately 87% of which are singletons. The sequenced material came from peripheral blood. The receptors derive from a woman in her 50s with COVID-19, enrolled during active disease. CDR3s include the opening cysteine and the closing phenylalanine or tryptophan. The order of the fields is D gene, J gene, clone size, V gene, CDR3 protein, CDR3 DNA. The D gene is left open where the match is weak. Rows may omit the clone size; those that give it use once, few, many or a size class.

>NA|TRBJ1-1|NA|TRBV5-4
CASSKDRPNTEAFF
TGTGCCAGCAGCAAAGACAGACCGAACACTGAAGCTTTCTTT
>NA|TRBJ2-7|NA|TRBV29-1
CSVALREREQYF
TGCAGCGTTGCGTTACGGGAACGAGAGCAGTACTTC
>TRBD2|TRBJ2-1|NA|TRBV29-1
CSVTPSGLAGSYNEQFF
TGCAGCGTAACCCCATCGGGACTAGCGGGCTCCTACAATGAGCAGTTCTTC
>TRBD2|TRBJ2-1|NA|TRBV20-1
CSANSGIEQFF
TGCAGTGCTAATAGCGGGATCGAGCAGTTCTTC
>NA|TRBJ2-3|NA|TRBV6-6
CASTSSTDTQYF
TGTGCCAGCACTAGCAGCACAGATACGCAGTATTTT
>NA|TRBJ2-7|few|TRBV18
CASSPLTDEQYF
TGTGCCAGCTCACCACTTACAGACGAGCAGTACTTC
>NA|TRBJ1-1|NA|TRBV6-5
CASSSGERTEAFF
TGTGCCAGCAGTTCAGGGGAGAGGACTGAAGCTTTCTTT
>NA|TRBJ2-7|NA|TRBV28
CASSLRPGTFYEQYF
TGTGCCAGCAGTCTCCGGCCCGGGACATTCTACGAGCAGTACTTC
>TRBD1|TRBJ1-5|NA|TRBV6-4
CASSEQGASQNQPQHF
TGTGCCAGCAGTGAGCAGGGGGCATCTCAGAATCAGCCCCAGCATTTT
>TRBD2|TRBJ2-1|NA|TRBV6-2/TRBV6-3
CASSYSLAASSYNEQFF
TGTGCCAGCAGTTACTCTCTAGCGGCTAGCTCCTACAATGAGCAGTTCTTC
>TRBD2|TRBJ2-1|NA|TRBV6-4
CASSRSGSNPYNEQFF
TGTGCCAGCAGTCGTAGCGGGAGCAATCCCTACAATGAGCAGTTCTTC
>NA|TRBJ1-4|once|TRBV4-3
CASSQEIRDSNEKLFF
TGCGCCAGCAGCCAAGAAATCCGGGACTCTAATGAAAAACTGTTTTTT
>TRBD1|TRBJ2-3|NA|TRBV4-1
CASNRDSSTDTQYF
TGCGCCAGTAACCGGGACAGTAGCACAGATACGCAGTATTTT
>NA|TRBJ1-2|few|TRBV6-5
CASSGVDSPSYGYTF
TGTGCCAGCAGCGGCGTGGACAGCCCGAGTTATGGCTACACCTTC
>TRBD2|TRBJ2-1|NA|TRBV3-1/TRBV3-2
CASSQGGGPLSNEQFF
TGTGCCAGCAGCCAGGGGGGAGGGCCCTTATCCAATGAGCAGTTCTTC
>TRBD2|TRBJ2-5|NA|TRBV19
CASSQRDKETQYF
TGTGCCAGTAGCCAGCGGGATAAAGAGACCCAGTACTTC
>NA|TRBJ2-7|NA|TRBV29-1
CSVKDGTYEQYF
TGCAGCGTAAAGGACGGGACCTACGAGCAGTACTTC
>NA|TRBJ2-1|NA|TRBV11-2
CASSLGLTTYNEQFF
TGTGCCAGCAGCTTAGGACTAACCACCTACAATGAGCAGTTCTTC
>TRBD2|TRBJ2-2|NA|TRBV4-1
CASSPSNRGRAFPGELFF
TGCGCCAGCAGCCCATCAAACCGCGGGAGGGCCTTCCCCGGGGAGCTGTTTTTT
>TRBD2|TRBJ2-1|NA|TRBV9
CASSVATGLALYEQFF
TGTGCCAGCAGCGTAGCTACGGGACTAGCACTGTATGAGCAGTTCTTC
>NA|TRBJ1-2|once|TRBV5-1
CASSLWANYGYTF
TGCGCCAGCAGCTTGTGGGCGAACTATGGCTACACCTTC
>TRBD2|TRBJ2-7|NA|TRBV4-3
CASSPMAGGPYEQYF
TGCGCCAGCAGCCCCATGGCGGGAGGGCCGTACGAGCAGTACTTC
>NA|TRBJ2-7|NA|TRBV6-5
CASSKPGQSYEQYF
TGTGCCAGCAGCAAACCCGGACAGTCCTACGAGCAGTACTTC
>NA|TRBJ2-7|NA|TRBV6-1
CASSDSGGRSYEQYF
TGTGCCAGCAGTGATTCAGGGGGGCGATCCTACGAGCAGTACTTC
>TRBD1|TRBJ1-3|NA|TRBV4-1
CASSQVRTGHSGNTIYF
TGCGCCAGCAGCCAAGTGAGGACAGGGCACTCTGGAAACACCATATATTTT
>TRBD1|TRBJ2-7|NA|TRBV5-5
CASSSGDRSSYEQYF
TGTGCCAGCAGCTCGGGGGACAGGAGCTCCTACGAGCAGTACTTC
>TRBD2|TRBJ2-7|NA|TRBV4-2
CASSKTSGGYEQYF
TGTGCCAGCAGCAAGACTAGCGGGGGGTACGAGCAGTACTTC
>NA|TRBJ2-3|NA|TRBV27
CASRWTDYTDTQYF
TGTGCCAGCAGATGGACAGACTACACAGATACGCAGTATTTT
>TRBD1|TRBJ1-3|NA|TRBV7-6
CASSLETGGSGNTIYF
TGTGCCAGCAGCTTAGAGACAGGGGGCTCTGGAAACACCATATATTTT
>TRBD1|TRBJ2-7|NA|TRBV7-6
CASSLASAGGSYEQYF
TGTGCCAGCAGCTTAGCTTCGGCAGGGGGCTCCTACGAGCAGTACTTC
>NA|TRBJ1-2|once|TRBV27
CATEWGGGYTF
TGTGCCACCGAGTGGGGGGGTGGCTACACCTTC
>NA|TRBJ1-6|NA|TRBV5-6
CASSLNSVYNSPLHF
TGTGCCAGCAGCCTTAACTCGGTCTATAATTCACCCCTCCACTTT
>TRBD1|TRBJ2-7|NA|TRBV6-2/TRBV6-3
CASSYGTEGADEQYF
TGTGCCAGCAGTTACGGCACCGAGGGGGCTGACGAGCAGTACTTC
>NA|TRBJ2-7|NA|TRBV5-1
CASSFRGNEQYF
TGCGCCAGCAGCTTTCGGGGAAACGAGCAGTACTTC
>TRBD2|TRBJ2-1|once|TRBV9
CASSLAGGGNEQFF
TGTGCCAGCAGTCTAGCGGGAGGAGGAAATGAGCAGTTCTTC
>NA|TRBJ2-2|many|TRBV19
CASSQLGVTGELFF
TGTGCCAGTTCTCAGTTAGGGGTAACCGGGGAGCTGTTTTTT
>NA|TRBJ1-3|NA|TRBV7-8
CASSLYAANSGNTIYF
TGTGCCAGCAGCTTATATGCGGCGAACTCTGGAAACACCATATATTTT
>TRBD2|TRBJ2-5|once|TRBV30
CAWSVLTSSLEETQYF
TGTGCCTGGAGTGTACTGACTAGCAGTCTCGAAGAGACCCAGTACTTC
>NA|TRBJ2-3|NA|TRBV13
CASSPKGDTQYF
TGTGCCAGCAGCCCCAAGGGGGATACGCAGTATTTT
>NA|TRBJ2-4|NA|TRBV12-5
CASGSSDSTKNIQYF
TGTGCTAGTGGTTCCTCGGACAGTACCAAAAACATTCAGTACTTC
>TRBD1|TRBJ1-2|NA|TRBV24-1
CATSDTTGQGINYGYTF
TGTGCCACCAGTGACACAACCGGACAGGGTATAAACTATGGCTACACCTTC
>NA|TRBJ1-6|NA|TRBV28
CASATGSSYNSPLHF
TGTGCCAGCGCTACAGGGAGCTCCTATAATTCACCCCTCCACTTT